Given below is one T cell receptor beta chain in context. V was trimmed by 0 bases and J by 1 base, leaving 9 bases between them. This CDR3 spans 15 amino acids. Per germline, CDR1 MGHRA and CDR2 YSYEKL. This record belongs to a study of T cell changes during pregnancy in multiple sclerosis. Assay used: immunoSEQ multiplex PCR; TCRdb lists only in-frame clones, some missing. The sample contains 30,000 to 35,000 clones, under 90% of which appear only once. This chain connects TRBV4-1 to TRBJ1-2, with D perhaps TRBD1 (5 bases). The TCR sequence derives from a female donor with multiple sclerosis, enrolled in a pregnancy study. The input for sequencing was CD8+ T cells from peripheral blood mononuclear cells, taken after pregnancy. For the CDR3, the DNA is TGCGCCAGCAGCCAAGACCCAGGGCTTAACTATGGCTACACCTTC. It codes for CASSQDPGLNYGYTF.